These T cell receptor beta chains were read from a single sample in a study of control samples from healthy donors and cancer patients. Using immunoSEQ multiplex PCR, the repertoire was profiled, and TCRdb retains in-frame clones only, with some absent. The table lists fewer than 90,000 clones, roughly 90% of them singletons, with roughly 2% in the top ten. Sequenced input: PBMCs. Source of these receptors: a woman in her fifties or sixties with head and neck cancer. Both conserved end residues are part of each CDR3. The order of the fields is CDR3 protein, CDR3 DNA, D gene, V gene, J gene. A D gene is named only where the DNA matches it firmly.

CASSQTSGSRTEQYF,TGTGCCAGCAGCCAAACTAGCGGGAGCCGTACCGAGCAGTACTTC,TRBD2,TRBV7-2,TRBJ2-7
CASTSGQGGNEQYF,TGTGCCAGCACCTCAGGACAGGGAGGGAACGAGCAGTACTTC,.,TRBV6-6,TRBJ2-7
CASSLDGTVGRETQYF,TGTGCCAGCAGCTTGGATGGTACGGTCGGGAGGGAGACCCAGTACTTC,TRBD2,TRBV5-8,TRBJ2-5
CASSLTGLNYEQYF,TGTGCCAGCAGTTTGACCGGGTTGAACTACGAGCAGTACTTC,.,TRBV28,TRBJ2-7
CASSRSGQANAPPNSPLHF,TGTGCCAGCAGCCGAAGCGGACAGGCTAATGCGCCTCCTAATTCACCCCTCCACTTT,TRBD1,TRBV27,TRBJ1-6
CASSPPASGPNEQFF,TGTGCCAGCTCACCTCCGGCTAGCGGGCCTAATGAGCAGTTCTTC,TRBD2,TRBV18,TRBJ2-1
CASNTPVGGGAAYEQYF,TGTGCCAGCAACACCCCCGTGGGAGGGGGCGCCGCCTACGAGCAGTACTTC,.,TRBV28,TRBJ2-7
CASRLLAGNTIYF,TGTGCCAGCAGGCTGCTGGCTGGAAACACCATATATTTT,.,TRBV28,TRBJ1-3
CASSSWTAKETQYF,TGTGCCAGCAGCTCCTGGACGGCGAAAGAGACCCAGTACTTC,.,TRBV11-1,TRBJ2-5
CASTQGNLNTEAFF,TGTGCCAGTACCCAAGGAAATTTGAACACTGAAGCTTTCTTT,.,TRBV19,TRBJ1-1